Shown below are 29 T cell receptor beta chains from a single sample sequenced in a study of shared clonotypes between healthy human individuals. Sequencing was performed with immunoSEQ multiplex PCR; in TCRdb, only in-frame clones are kept and a portion is missing. The data hold more than 1 million clones, with around 78% observed a single time. The sequencing sample was made of memory CD4+ T cells from PBMCs. The subset denotes: CD45RA-negative fraction. The receptors stem from a man aged 18-30 years in good health. Some clones in this sample may be carry-over from other donors' samples.

The chain employs TRBV7-7 and TRBJ2-5; no definite D call. Germline CDR1 SSHAT, CDR2 FNYEAQ (reference sequence). CDR3 length: 13 residues. Between the trimmed V and J ends, which lost 6 bases and 5 bases, there was a span of 13 bases. CDR3 in amino acids: CASRSWGGETQYF. As DNA, the CDR3 is TGTGCCAGCAGGTCCTGGGGTGGCGAGACCCAGTACTTC.

V and J are TRBV4-3 and TRBJ1-2, with TRBD1 as a possible D gene (5 bases). The germline CDR1 and CDR2 sequences are LGHNA and YSLEER. The CDR3 covers 17 residues. Trimming left V 2 bases short and J 0 bases short, with 16 bases between. DNA for the CDR3: TGCGCCAGCAGCCAACTTGCTGGGGGTGGTTCTAACTATGGCTACACCTTC. Its translation is CASSQLAGGGSNYGYTF.

The gene calls are TRBV10-3 and TRBJ2-7, with D perhaps TRBD1 or TRBD2 (5 bases each). Trimming pared 4 bases from V and 3 bases from J, leaving 13 bases between. CDR1 is ENHRY, CDR2 SYGVKD, per germline. The CDR3 length is 14 residues. CDR3 bases: TGTGCCATCAGTGCCAGAGGGGCTGGCTACGAGCAGTACTTC. Encoded protein: CAISARGAGYEQYF.

This chain uses TRBV7-2 with TRBJ1-5; tentatively, D is TRBD1 (6 bases). CDR1 SGHTA and CDR2 FQGNSA come from the germline V gene. V dropped 2 bases and J dropped 7 bases, with 12 bases sitting between them. This CDR3 region has 14 residues. This CDR3 reads CASSLKGGGQPQHF. DNA for the CDR3: TGTGCCAGCAGCTTAAAGGGGGGTGGGCAGCCCCAGCATTTT.

This clone was counted between two and nine times. Other DNA variants within this sample encode the same CDR3. V usage is TRBV19 and J usage is TRBJ2-3; 9 bases match TRBD1. The CDR3 has 16 amino acids. V lost 1 base and J lost 1; bases outside the gene matches: 3. The V gene's germline CDR1 is LNHDA and CDR2 SQIVND (reference sequence). In DNA form, the CDR3 reads TGTGCCAGTAGTATAGGGCGGGACAGGGGCACAGATACGCAGTATTTT. Translating gives CASSIGRDRGTDTQYF.

The chain recombines TRBV5-1 with TRBJ1-1; D unresolved. This CDR3 has 13 amino acids. V was cut by 5 bases and J by 0 bases, with 8 bases left in between. Germline V gives CDR1 SGHRS, CDR2 YFSETQ. DNA for the CDR3: TGCGCCAGCAGAGAACACTTGAACACTGAAGCTTTCTTT. It codes for CASREHLNTEAFF.

V and J are TRBV14 and TRBJ2-2; no definite D call. The CDR3 is 14 amino acids. CDR1 is SGHDN and CDR2 is FVKESK in the germline V gene. Trimming shortened V by 4 bases and J by 6 bases, and 12 bases separated the two germline ends. CDR3 residues: CASSPIIGPGELFF. CDR3 DNA: TGTGCCAGCAGCCCCATAATAGGCCCCGGGGAGCTGTTTTTT.

The genes are TRBV27 and TRBJ2-2; TRBD2 might be the D (7 bases). V lost 5 bases and J 4 bases, leaving 17 bases between the germline ends. Germline V gene lookup returns CDR1 MNHEY and CDR2 SMNVEV (reference sequence). The CDR3 is 16 amino acids. The CDR3 sequence is CASSPTTGGGTGELFF. The CDR3 nucleotides read TGTGCCAGCAGTCCCACCACGGGGGGCGGCACCGGGGAGCTGTTTTTT.

Concerning this clone itself: Other DNA sequences from this sample encode an identical CDR3 as well. The J gene is TRBJ1-4, the V gene TRBV29-1; the match to TRBD1 covers 8 bases. Germline CDR1 and CDR2: SQVTM and ANQGSEA. V lost 7 bases and J lost 4; bases outside the gene matches: 5. There are 13 residues in the CDR3. The CDR3, as DNA: TGCAGCGCCCTACAGGGGGGTAATGAAAAACTGTTTTTT. It yields the protein CSALQGGNEKLFF.

V and J are TRBV7-2 and TRBJ1-1; D might be TRBD1 (6 bases). V was shortened by 1 base and J by 1 base, with 19 bases between the two germline ends. Germline CDR1 is SGHTA and CDR2 is FQGNSA. The length of the CDR3 is 18 residues. CDR3: CASSLGGAGSSWNTEAFF. CDR3 DNA sequence: TGTGCCAGCAGCTTAGGGGGGGCAGGGTCCAGTTGGAACACTGAAGCTTTCTTT.

This clone was seen once. Mismatch with germline at one junction end may stem from a read error. The rearrangement uses TRBV11-1 and TRBJ2-3, with 9 bases that match TRBD2. CDR3 length: 14 residues. The germline CDR1 and CDR2 sequences are SGHAT and FQDESV (reference sequence). CDR3 residues: CASTLRGGTDTQYF. CDR3 in DNA: TGTGCCAGCACCTTGCGGGGGGGCACGGATACGCAGTATTTT.

V usage is TRBV5-1 and J usage is TRBJ1-1; D ambiguous. Germline values: CDR1 SGHRS, CDR2 YFSETQ. CDR3 length: 15 residues. V lost 1 base, J lost 0 bases, and 10 bases lay in between. The chain's CDR3 is CASSLNDNLNTEAFF. In DNA, the CDR3 is TGCGCCAGCAGCTTGAACGATAACCTGAACACTGAAGCTTTCTTT.

J is TRBJ2-1 and V is TRBV19; D may be TRBD1 or TRBD2 (6 bases each). The CDR3 runs 14 residues. Looked up from germline, CDR1 is LNHDA and CDR2 is SQIVND (reference sequence). V was trimmed by 7 bases and J by 4 bases, leaving 14 bases between them. Here the CDR3 reads CASNRRGPYNEQFF. For the CDR3, the DNA is TGTGCCAGTAATCGACGGGGGCCTTACAATGAGCAGTTCTTC.

The chain joins TRBV4-1 to TRBJ2-3; TRBD1 matches at 7 bases. CDR1 is MGHRA and CDR2 is YSYEKL in the germline V gene. This CDR3 spans 13 amino acids. Trimming removed 2 bases from V and 8 bases from J; junction bases left unmatched: 4. CDR3 amino acids: CASSQRQGSTQYF. The CDR3 DNA reads TGCGCCAGCAGCCAACGACAGGGAAGTACGCAGTATTTT.

This CDR3 is CSAAGREAQHF. CDR3 DNA sequence: TGCAGTGCGGCCGGCCGGGAAGCCCAGCATTTT. The rearrangement links TRBV20-1 to TRBJ1-5; D call uncertain. V gave up 6 bases and J gave up 11 bases, with 14 bases separating them. The CDR3 covers 11 residues. CDR1 is DFQATT and CDR2 is SNEGSKA in the germline V gene (reference sequence).

The CDR3 is CASTLLPGQGPGEQYF. DNA for the CDR3: TGTGCCAGCACATTGTTACCGGGACAGGGGCCGGGGGAGCAGTACTTC. This chain links TRBV28 with TRBJ2-7, with 10 bases matching TRBD1. Trimming removed 7 bases from V and 7 bases from J; junction bases left unmatched: 16. The CDR3 extends over 16 amino acids. Germline V lookup: CDR1 MDHEN, CDR2 SYDVKM.

V is TRBV6-1 and J is TRBJ2-3; D unresolved. The CDR3 extends over 13 amino acids. Per germline, CDR1 MNHNS and CDR2 SASEGT. The V end lost 0 bases, the J end lost 5 bases, and 6 bases lay between the germline ends. The chain's CDR3 is CASSEAPGDTQYF. The CDR3 nucleotides read TGTGCCAGCAGTGAAGCGCCAGGAGATACGCAGTATTTT.

The V gene is TRBV9, the J gene TRBJ1-2; 8 bases are shared with TRBD1. The V gene end was trimmed by 3 bases and the J gene end by 7 bases; junction bases not matched to a gene: 8. The CDR3 extends over 14 amino acids. The germline gives CDR1 SGDLS, CDR2 YYNGEE. CDR3 loop: CASSGQGKTGGYTF. The CDR3 DNA reads TGTGCCAGCAGCGGACAGGGGAAGACGGGTGGCTACACCTTC.

The chain combines TRBV28 with TRBJ2-7; 7 bases fit TRBD1. The CDR3 is 14 residues long. Looked up from germline, CDR1 is MDHEN and CDR2 is SYDVKM. The junction had 9 bases not matched to a gene; V was cut back by 6 bases and J by 4 bases. CDR3 in amino acids: CASRLQGIWYEQYF. The CDR3 nucleotides are TGTGCCAGCAGATTACAGGGGATCTGGTACGAGCAGTACTTC.

The chain uses TRBV9 and TRBJ2-7; D remains unclear. Per the germline V gene, CDR1 is SGDLS and CDR2 is YYNGEE. There are 13 residues in the CDR3. V lost 0 bases and J lost 1, with 5 bases in between. CDR3 in amino acids: CASSVATSYEQYF. The CDR3 bases are TGTGCCAGCAGCGTAGCTACGTCCTACGAGCAGTACTTC.

The chain employs TRBV7-2 and TRBJ2-1; TRBD2 matches 14 bases. V lost 5 bases and J lost 0; bases outside the gene matches: 9. The germline V gene encodes CDR1 SGHTA and CDR2 FQGNSA. The CDR3 loop spans 19 amino acids. Here the CDR3 DNA reads TGTGCCAGCAGCGGTCAAGGACTAGCGGGAGGACACTCCTACAATGAGCAGTTCTTC. It codes for CASSGQGLAGGHSYNEQFF.

The genes are TRBV5-1 and TRBJ1-1; 7 positions agree with TRBD1. J was trimmed by 4 bases and V by 3 bases; bases with no gene match: 6. This CDR3 is built from 14 residues. Germline V gives CDR1 SGHRS, CDR2 YFSETQ. The CDR3 nucleotides read TGCGCCAGCAGCTCTTCCCAGGGGGGCACTGAAGCTTTCTTT. Translation gives CASSSSQGGTEAFF.

V gene TRBV28 combines with J gene TRBJ2-7; D is undetermined. There are 14 residues in the CDR3. Per germline, CDR1 MDHEN and CDR2 SYDVKM. V was shortened by 2 bases and J by 2 bases, with 10 bases between the two germline ends. CDR3 DNA: TGTGCCAGCAGTTTAGTGGCAGGTACCTACGAGCAGTACTTC. The encoded protein is CASSLVAGTYEQYF.

The rearrangement joins TRBV2 to TRBJ2-4; D perhaps matches TRBD1 (6 bases). Trimming took 1 base from V and 6 from J, leaving 13 bases between them. The CDR3 covers 15 residues. From germline, CDR1 is SNHLY and CDR2 FYNNEI. The CDR3, as DNA: TGTGCCAGCAGTGAAGATGGACAGTTTACAAACATTCAGTACTTC. Its translation is CASSEDGQFTNIQYF.

A single count supports this clone. The rearrangement uses TRBV2 and TRBJ2-2, with D uncertain. This CDR3 contains 13 residues. Per germline, CDR1 SNHLY and CDR2 FYNNEI. V gave up 8 bases and J gave up 6 bases, with 13 bases separating them. The CDR3 protein is CASSVTRPGELFF. The CDR3 region has the DNA TGTGCCAGCTCTGTCACCAGACCCGGGGAGCTGTTTTTT.

CDR3 residues: CASREQGPNTEAFF. The DNA of the CDR3 is TGTGCCAGCAGGGAACAGGGCCCCAACACTGAAGCTTTCTTT. The chain recombines TRBV2 with TRBJ1-1; D is perhaps TRBD1 (6 bases). Trimming stripped 6 bases from V and 2 bases from J, with 13 bases between. The CDR3 consists of 14 residues. Germline values: CDR1 SNHLY, CDR2 FYNNEI. Filled out from reference TRBV2 and TRBJ1-1, the complete variable domain reads EPEVTQTPSHQVTQMGQEVILRCVPISNHLYFYWYRQILGQKVEFLVSFYNNEISEKSEIFDDQFSVERPDGSNFTLKIRSTKLEDSAMYFCASREQGPNTEAFFGQGTRLTVV.

This chain joins TRBV19 and TRBJ1-4; D is unclear. The CDR3 covers 15 residues. V was trimmed by 3 bases and J by 5 bases, leaving 13 bases between them. Germline V gene sequence: CDR1 LNHDA, CDR2 SQIVND (reference sequence). The CDR3 DNA sequence: TGTGCCAGTAGTATGTCAGCGGGGATAAATGAAAAACTGTTTTTT. Translation gives CASSMSAGINEKLFF.

To note about this clone: Within the sample, other DNA sequences also encode this same CDR3. The J gene is TRBJ2-7, the V gene TRBV7-9; D remains ambiguous. V lost 2 bases and J lost 3, with 5 bases in between. This CDR3 comprises 12 residues. Germline loops: CDR1 SEHNR, CDR2 FQNEAQ (reference sequence). The CDR3 DNA sequence: TGTGCCAGCAGCTTATCAAGCTACGAGCAGTACTTC. Protein: CASSLSSYEQYF.

Only one count was recorded for this clone. The chain employs TRBV5-1 and TRBJ2-7; 10 bases agree with TRBD2. The CDR3 runs to 16 residues. The V and J ends lost 4 bases and 0 bases, in that order; junction bases with no gene match: 7. Germline V CDR1 and CDR2: SGHRS, YFSETQ. The CDR3 sequence is CASSPPLAGVSYEQYF. CDR3 bases: TGCGCCAGCAGCCCGCCCCTAGCGGGAGTCTCCTACGAGCAGTACTTC. Full variable domain (rest looked up from reference TRBV5-1 and TRBJ2-7): KAGVTQTPRYLIKTRGQQVTLSCSPISGHRSVSWYQQTPGQGLQFLFEYFSETQRNKGNFPGRFSGRQFSNSRSEMNVSTLELGDSALYLCASSPPLAGVSYEQYFGPGTRLTVT.